Described below is a single T cell receptor (beta chain) sequence and its context. The antigen is unknown. Generated by immunoSEQ multiplex PCR, the TCRdb table keeps only in-frame clones and is missing some. Of tens of thousands of clones in the sample, roughly 90% were seen once. The source of the sample is a study of T cell responses to AZD1222 COVID-19 vaccine. Study findings and constraints: Spike-specific TCRs gained breadth and depth after people received two AZD1222 doses.

This TCR came from an adult in good health. Sequences were derived from peripheral blood, sampled on day 0 of AZD1222 vaccination.

Here the CDR3 reads CASSSTGTGASPQHF. The CDR3 DNA sequence: TGTGCCAGCAGTTCCACCGGGACAGGGGCCTCTCCCCAGCATTTT. V usage is TRBV28 and J usage is TRBJ1-5; the match to TRBD1 covers 10 bases. This CDR3 region has 15 residues. CDR1 is MDHEN, CDR2 SYDVKM, per germline. Trimming took 4 bases from V and 10 from J; bases not matched to a gene: 10.